The rows below give T cell receptor beta chains drawn from one sample of a study of shared clonotypes between healthy human individuals. The table came from immunoSEQ multiplex PCR; TCRdb's copy has only in-frame clones and leaves some out. The repertoire consists of under 1,900,000 clones, with roughly 98.5% occurring once and the leading ten covering under 0.45%. The sequenced sample consisted of naive CD4+ T cells sorted from blood. Every receptor here comes from a man under 40 in good health. CDR3s include the opening cysteine and the closing phenylalanine or tryptophan. The order of the fields is J gene, V gene, CDR3 protein.

j_call: TRBJ2-5
v_call: TRBV11-2
cdr3_aa: CASSLDWAGLAGRYQETQYF

j_call: TRBJ2-3
v_call: TRBV7-8
cdr3_aa: CASSLYPSGSRADTQYF

j_call: TRBJ2-7
v_call: TRBV4-1
cdr3_aa: CASSPGQEFYEQYF

j_call: TRBJ2-1
v_call: TRBV5-1
cdr3_aa: CASSFAGGGEQFF

j_call: TRBJ2-5
v_call: TRBV4-3
cdr3_aa: CASSQDLLRGTNLETQYF

j_call: TRBJ2-4
v_call: TRBV7-2
cdr3_aa: CASSPIGTSGSYIQYF

j_call: TRBJ2-1
v_call: TRBV7-6
cdr3_aa: CASSLDGQGAMNEQFF

j_call: TRBJ1-5
v_call: TRBV5-6
cdr3_aa: CASSRPNQPQHF

j_call: TRBJ2-3
v_call: TRBV7-2
cdr3_aa: CASSLGARRVTTDTQYF

j_call: TRBJ2-5
v_call: TRBV5-1
cdr3_aa: CASSQKGTVGETQYF

j_call: TRBJ2-2
v_call: TRBV6-6
cdr3_aa: CASKSGTGELFF

j_call: TRBJ1-2
v_call: TRBV18
cdr3_aa: CASSPLGQDPSGYTF

j_call: TRBJ2-3
v_call: TRBV5-1
cdr3_aa: CASSLTRTSTDTQYF

j_call: TRBJ1-2
v_call: TRBV28
cdr3_aa: CASRSSGGAAYNYGYTF

j_call: TRBJ2-7
v_call: TRBV7-6
cdr3_aa: CASSLESKGRGYEQYF

j_call: TRBJ1-5
v_call: TRBV9
cdr3_aa: CASSVFRTGQYNQPQHF

j_call: TRBJ2-7
v_call: TRBV11-2
cdr3_aa: CASSSTGNTYEQYF

j_call: TRBJ1-5
v_call: TRBV19
cdr3_aa: CASSIGTASQQPQHF

j_call: TRBJ2-7
v_call: TRBV5-4
cdr3_aa: CASSRPDRGREQYF

j_call: TRBJ2-7
v_call: TRBV18
cdr3_aa: CASSPDLYQYEQYF

j_call: TRBJ2-1
v_call: TRBV4-1
cdr3_aa: CASSQLGLAGKEFF

j_call: TRBJ2-1
v_call: TRBV19
cdr3_aa: CASSRGTGGYNEQFF

j_call: TRBJ2-1
v_call: TRBV14
cdr3_aa: CASSNLLAGLQSQFF

j_call: TRBJ2-2
v_call: TRBV5-5
cdr3_aa: CASSLGLGNTGELFF

j_call: TRBJ2-5
v_call: TRBV7-7
cdr3_aa: CTSSLFGRAETQYF

j_call: TRBJ2-2
v_call: TRBV7-6
cdr3_aa: CASSIRSDTGELFF

j_call: TRBJ1-1
v_call: TRBV5-5
cdr3_aa: CASILWNGGEAFF

j_call: TRBJ2-3
v_call: TRBV5-1
cdr3_aa: CARYPNSQDDSWTSGRTDTDTQYF

j_call: TRBJ2-2
v_call: TRBV6-1
cdr3_aa: CASTRTANTGELFF

j_call: TRBJ1-2
v_call: TRBV16
cdr3_aa: CASSQQQLLDGYTF

j_call: TRBJ2-2
v_call: TRBV5-1
cdr3_aa: CASSPDPGQANTGELFF

j_call: TRBJ2-3
v_call: TRBV6-6
cdr3_aa: CASSNPSLWNTDTQYF

j_call: TRBJ2-3
v_call: TRBV18
cdr3_aa: CASSPKGLLTGADTQYF

j_call: TRBJ2-6
v_call: TRBV5-1
cdr3_aa: CASSAISHLSGANVLTF

j_call: TRBJ2-2
v_call: TRBV5-4
cdr3_aa: CASSLRRNTGELFF

j_call: TRBJ2-3
v_call: TRBV10-3
cdr3_aa: CAAGTSSTDTQYF

j_call: TRBJ2-2
v_call: TRBV4-1
cdr3_aa: CASSQDRGVTGELFF

j_call: TRBJ2-7
v_call: TRBV28
cdr3_aa: CASSLAGQGNEQYF

j_call: TRBJ1-2
v_call: TRBV29-1
cdr3_aa: CSVTPTEANYGYTF

j_call: TRBJ2-7
v_call: TRBV19
cdr3_aa: CASSMLGRETPYEQYF

j_call: TRBJ1-4
v_call: TRBV5-5
cdr3_aa: CASSLVTREKLFF

j_call: TRBJ2-7
v_call: TRBV5-3
cdr3_aa: CAKLERQQYF

j_call: TRBJ2-7
v_call: TRBV28
cdr3_aa: CASSFSGRAYPDEQYF

j_call: TRBJ2-7
v_call: TRBV11-2
cdr3_aa: CASSFTSNYEQYF

j_call: TRBJ2-3
v_call: TRBV5-1
cdr3_aa: CASSFKSGVADTQYF

j_call: TRBJ2-7
v_call: TRBV5-1
cdr3_aa: CASSRGLAGGLGEQYF

j_call: TRBJ2-7
v_call: TRBV4-2
cdr3_aa: CASSQVQQGSYEQYF

j_call: TRBJ2-7
v_call: TRBV9
cdr3_aa: CASSPSANYNYEQYF

j_call: TRBJ2-2
v_call: TRBV7-2
cdr3_aa: CASSLSTGATGELFF

j_call: TRBJ2-2
v_call: TRBV11-2
cdr3_aa: CTSRHFPPHRGNTGELFF

j_call: TRBJ1-4
v_call: TRBV7-2
cdr3_aa: CASSYPPNEKLFF